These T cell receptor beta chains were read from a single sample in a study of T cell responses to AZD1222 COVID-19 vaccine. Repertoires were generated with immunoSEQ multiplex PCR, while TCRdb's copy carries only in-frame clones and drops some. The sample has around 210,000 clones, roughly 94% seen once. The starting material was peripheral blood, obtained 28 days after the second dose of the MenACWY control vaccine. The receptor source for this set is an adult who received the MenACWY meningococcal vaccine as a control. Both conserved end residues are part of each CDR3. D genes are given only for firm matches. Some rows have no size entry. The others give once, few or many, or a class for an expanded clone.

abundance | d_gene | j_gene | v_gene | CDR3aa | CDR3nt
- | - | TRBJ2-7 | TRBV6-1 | CASTADPYEQYF | TGTGCCAGCACAGCGGACCCCTACGAGCAGTACTTC
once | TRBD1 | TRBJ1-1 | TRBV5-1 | CASSFNRGMGDTEAFF | TGCGCCAGCAGCTTCAACAGGGGTATGGGGGACACTGAAGCTTTCTTT
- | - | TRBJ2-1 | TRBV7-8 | CASLRTGSSYNEQFF | TGTGCCAGCCTAAGAACCGGGAGCTCCTACAATGAGCAGTTCTTC
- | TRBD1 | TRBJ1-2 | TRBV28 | CATSGQGWYYGYTF | TGTGCCACCTCGGGACAGGGATGGTACTATGGCTACACCTTC
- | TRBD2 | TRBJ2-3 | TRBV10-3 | CAISEGSGGYTQYF | TGTGCCATCAGTGAGGGGTCGGGGGGGTATACGCAGTATTTT
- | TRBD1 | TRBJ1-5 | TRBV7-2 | CASSFRGIDQPQHF | TGTGCCAGCAGCTTCAGGGGGATCGATCAGCCCCAGCATTTT
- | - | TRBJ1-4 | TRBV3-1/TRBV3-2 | CASSQGRDEKLFF | TGTGCCAGCAGCCAGGGGCGTGATGAAAAACTGTTTTTT
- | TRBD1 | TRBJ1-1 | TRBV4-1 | CASSPGQGMNTEAFF | TGCGCCAGCAGTCCGGGACAGGGGATGAACACTGAAGCTTTCTTT
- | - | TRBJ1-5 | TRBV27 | CASSYSQGNQPQHF | TGTGCCAGCAGTTATTCACAGGGCAATCAGCCCCAGCATTTT
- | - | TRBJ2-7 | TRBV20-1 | CSARGPYEQYF | TGCAGTGCCCGGGGACCCTACGAGCAGTACTTC
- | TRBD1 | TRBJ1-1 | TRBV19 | CASSIRSQGEAEAFF | TGTGCCAGTAGTATCCGGTCACAGGGGGAGGCTGAAGCTTTCTTT
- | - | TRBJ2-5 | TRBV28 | CASSFSGGRETQYF | TGTGCCAGCAGTTTTTCGGGGGGCCGGGAGACCCAGTACTTC
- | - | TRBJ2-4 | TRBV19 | CASSTLEDGKNIQYF | TGTGCCAGTAGTACGCTGGAGGACGGCAAAAACATTCAGTACTTC
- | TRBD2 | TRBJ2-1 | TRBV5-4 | CASSQPGTSSYNEQFF | TGTGCCAGCAGCCAACCCGGGACTAGCTCCTACAATGAGCAGTTCTTC
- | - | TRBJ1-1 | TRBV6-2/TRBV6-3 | CASSYDSANTEAFF | TGTGCCAGCAGTTATGATTCAGCGAACACTGAAGCTTTCTTT
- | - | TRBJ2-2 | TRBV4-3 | CASSQELGGGYGELFF | TGCGCCAGCAGCCAAGAGCTCGGAGGGGGTTACGGGGAGCTGTTTTTT
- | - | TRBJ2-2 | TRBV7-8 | CASSLLESTGELFF | TGTGCCAGCAGCTTATTAGAGTCTACCGGGGAGCTGTTTTTT
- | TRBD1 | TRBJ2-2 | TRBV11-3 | CASSYGQGTGELFF | TGTGCCAGCAGCTACGGACAGGGGACCGGGGAGCTGTTTTTT
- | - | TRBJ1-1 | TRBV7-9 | CASSFDKGAEAFF | TGTGCCAGCAGCTTTGACAAAGGGGCTGAAGCTTTCTTT
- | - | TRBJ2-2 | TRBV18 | CASQDSRYTGELFF | TGTGCCAGCCAAGACTCACGGTACACCGGGGAGCTGTTTTTT
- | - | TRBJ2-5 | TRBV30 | CAWRTWGSLGQYF | TGTGCCTGGAGGACATGGGGCTCCCTGGGCCAGTACTTC
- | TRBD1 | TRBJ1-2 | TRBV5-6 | CASSSGTGAPPAGYTF | TGTGCCAGCAGCTCCGGGACAGGGGCCCCCCCGGCTGGCTACACCTTC
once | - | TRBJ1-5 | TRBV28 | CASSLQAETQPQHF | TGTGCCAGCAGTTTACAGGCAGAAACTCAGCCCCAGCATTTT
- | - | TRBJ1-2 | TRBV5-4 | CASSAGGNYGYTF | TGTGCCAGCAGCGCGGGGGGCAACTATGGCTACACCTTC
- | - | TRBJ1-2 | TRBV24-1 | CATSDTGSRGYTF | TGTGCCACCAGTGATACAGGGTCGAGAGGCTACACCTTC
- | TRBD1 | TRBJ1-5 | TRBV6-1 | CASSEEGQGSNQPQHF | TGTGCCAGCAGTGAAGAGGGACAGGGTAGCAATCAGCCCCAGCATTTT
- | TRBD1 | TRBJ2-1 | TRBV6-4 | CASSMNKGQREQFF | TGTGCCAGCAGTATGAATAAGGGACAGCGTGAGCAGTTCTTC
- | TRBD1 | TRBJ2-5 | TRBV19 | CASSRGQGGRQETQYF | TGTGCCAGTAGTAGGGGACAGGGTGGACGCCAAGAGACCCAGTACTTC
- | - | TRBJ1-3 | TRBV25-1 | CASSPSLGSSGNTIYF | TGTGCCAGCAGTCCCTCCCTCGGGAGCTCTGGAAACACCATATATTTT
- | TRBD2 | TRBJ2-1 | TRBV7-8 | CASSRLTSGAINEQFF | TGTGCCAGCAGCCGTCTAACTAGCGGGGCCATCAATGAGCAGTTCTTC
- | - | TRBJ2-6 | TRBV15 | CATSRKTGANVLTF | TGTGCCACCAGCAGAAAAACTGGGGCCAACGTCCTGACTTTC
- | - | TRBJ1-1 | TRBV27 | CASSLSNNRMNTEAFF | TGTGCCAGCAGTTTATCGAACAACCGGATGAACACTGAAGCTTTCTTT
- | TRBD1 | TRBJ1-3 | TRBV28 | CASSTGTAGNTIYF | TGTGCCAGCAGTACAGGGACAGCTGGAAACACCATATATTTT
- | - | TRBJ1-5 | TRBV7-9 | CASSLGTAASDSNQPQHF | TGTGCCAGCAGCTTGGGTACAGCAGCGAGCGATAGCAATCAGCCCCAGCATTTT
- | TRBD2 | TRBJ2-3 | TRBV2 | CASAGETTDTQYF | TGTGCCAGCGCGGGGGAGACCACAGATACGCAGTATTTT
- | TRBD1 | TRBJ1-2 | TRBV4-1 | CASSRRTGVYGYTF | TGCGCCAGCAGCCGGAGAACAGGGGTCTATGGCTACACCTTC
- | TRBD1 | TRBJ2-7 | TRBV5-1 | CASSVGQGLYEQYF | TGCGCCAGCAGCGTTGGACAGGGCCTCTACGAGCAGTACTTC
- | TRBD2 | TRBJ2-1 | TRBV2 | CASSVVSGLAGVKFF | TGTGCCAGCAGTGTCGTATCTGGACTAGCGGGAGTGAAGTTCTTC
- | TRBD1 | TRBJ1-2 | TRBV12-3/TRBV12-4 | CASSVTGGYGYTF | TGTGCCAGCAGTGTGACAGGGGGGTATGGCTACACCTTC
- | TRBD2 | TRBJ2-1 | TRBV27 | CASSLSWTSLDEQFF | TGTGCCAGCAGTTTATCGTGGACTAGCTTGGATGAGCAGTTCTTC
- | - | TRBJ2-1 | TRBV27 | CASSLQGYEQFF | TGTGCCAGCAGTTTACAGGGTTATGAGCAGTTCTTC
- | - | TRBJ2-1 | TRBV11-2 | CASSQLLTVNEQFF | TGTGCCAGCAGCCAACTCTTGACAGTCAATGAGCAGTTCTTC
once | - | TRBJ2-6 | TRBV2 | CASSELRSGANVLTF | TGTGCCAGCAGTGAATTGAGGTCAGGGGCCAACGTCCTGACTTTC